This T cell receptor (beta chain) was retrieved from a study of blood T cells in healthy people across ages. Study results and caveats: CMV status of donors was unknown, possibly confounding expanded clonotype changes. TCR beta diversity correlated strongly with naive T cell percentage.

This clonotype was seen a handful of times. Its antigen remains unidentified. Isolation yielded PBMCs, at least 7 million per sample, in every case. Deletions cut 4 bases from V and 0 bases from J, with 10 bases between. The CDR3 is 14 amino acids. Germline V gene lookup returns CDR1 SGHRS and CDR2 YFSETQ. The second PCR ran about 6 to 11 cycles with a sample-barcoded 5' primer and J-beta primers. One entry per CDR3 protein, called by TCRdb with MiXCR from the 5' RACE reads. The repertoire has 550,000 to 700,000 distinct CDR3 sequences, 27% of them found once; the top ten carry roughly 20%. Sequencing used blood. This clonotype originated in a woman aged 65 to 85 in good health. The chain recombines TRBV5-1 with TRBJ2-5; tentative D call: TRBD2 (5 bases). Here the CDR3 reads CASSPGIYQETQYF. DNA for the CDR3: TGCGCCAGCAGCCCGGGAATTTACCAAGAGACCCAGTACTTC.